Listed below are T cell receptor beta chains from one sample, sequenced in a study of blood T cell repertoires in COVID-19. Sequenced by immunoSEQ multiplex PCR; TCRdb stores in-frame clones only, minus some. The top ten clones hold less than 3.5% of a sample with 300,000 or so clones, roughly 90% of them seen once. Sequencing was performed on peripheral blood. Source of these receptors: a woman in her twenties or thirties with COVID-19, enrolled during active disease. Each CDR3 is given with its conserved first and last residue. A D gene is named only where the DNA matches it firmly. Clone size is given for some rows only: seen once, a few or many times, or a class if the clone is expanded.

>NA|TRBD1|TRBV4-1|TRBJ1-1
CASSPGQGEENTEAFF
TGCGCCAGCAGCCCAGGACAGGGTGAAGAGAACACTGAAGCTTTCTTT
>once|TRBD1|TRBV5-1|TRBJ1-1
CASSLGGGFYTEAFF
TGCGCCAGCAGCTTGGGAGGGGGCTTCTACACTGAAGCTTTCTTT
>NA|NA|TRBV30|TRBJ1-2
CAWSLSGTAGGYTF
TGTGCCTGGAGTTTAAGCGGGACGGCAGGAGGCTACACCTTC
>NA|TRBD2|TRBV7-2|TRBJ2-1
CASSLGGLADNEQFF
TGTGCCAGCAGCTTAGGGGGACTAGCGGACAATGAGCAGTTCTTC
>NA|TRBD1|TRBV30|TRBJ1-2
CAWSTTGVDGYTF
TGTGCCTGGAGTACAACAGGGGTAGATGGCTACACCTTC
>NA|NA|TRBV28|TRBJ2-7
CASCGTDYEQYF
TGTGCCAGCTGCGGGACGGATTACGAGCAGTACTTC
>NA|TRBD1|TRBV6-6|TRBJ1-3
CATGTGGLSGNTIYF
TGTGCCACCGGGACAGGGGGCCTCTCTGGAAACACCATATATTTT
>NA|NA|TRBV5-5|TRBJ1-1
CASSLVGGFTEAFF
TGTGCCAGCAGCTTGGTTGGGGGGTTCACTGAAGCTTTCTTT
>NA|TRBD1|TRBV7-9|TRBJ1-1
CASTLGQGGMNTEAFF
TGTGCCAGCACCCTTGGACAGGGTGGGATGAACACTGAAGCTTTCTTT
>NA|TRBD2|TRBV5-1|TRBJ2-5
CASSLLAGGPQETQYF
TGCGCCAGCAGCTTGCTAGCGGGAGGGCCCCAAGAGACCCAGTACTTC
>NA|TRBD1|TRBV18|TRBJ1-1
CASSRDRETEAFF
TGTGCCAGCTCCCGGGACAGGGAAACTGAAGCTTTCTTT
>NA|TRBD2|TRBV28|TRBJ2-2
CASSFGLAGNTGELFF
TGTGCCAGCAGTTTCGGGCTAGCGGGGAACACCGGGGAGCTGTTTTTT
>NA|TRBD1|TRBV25-1|TRBJ1-4
CASSEGTGREKLFF
TGTGCCAGCAGTGAAGGGACAGGGAGGGAAAAACTGTTTTTT
>NA|NA|TRBV18|TRBJ1-5
CASSPGKTENQPQHF
TGTGCCAGCTCACCAGGAAAGACAGAGAATCAGCCCCAGCATTTT
>NA|NA|TRBV6-2/TRBV6-3|TRBJ1-1
CASSNQGFTEAFF
TGTGCCAGCAGTAACCAGGGTTTTACTGAAGCTTTCTTT
>NA|NA|TRBV18|TRBJ1-3
CASSPPQRPSGNTIYF
TGTGCCAGCTCACCACCGCAGAGGCCCTCTGGAAACACCATATATTTT
>NA|TRBD1|TRBV6-5|TRBJ2-3
CASSSRQGKDTQYF
TGTGCCAGCAGTTCCCGACAGGGGAAGGATACGCAGTATTTT
>NA|NA|TRBV27|TRBJ1-4
CASSLFGEEKLFF
TGTGCCAGCAGTTTATTTGGGGAGGAAAAACTGTTTTTT
>once|TRBD1|TRBV3-1/TRBV3-2|TRBJ2-2
CASSQERGRHTGELFF
TGTGCCAGCAGCCAAGAGAGGGGGCGGCACACCGGGGAGCTGTTTTTT
>NA|NA|TRBV7-9|TRBJ1-6
CASSFMGGQDSPLHF
TGTGCCAGCAGCTTTATGGGGGGGCAAGATTCACCCCTCCACTTT
>NA|TRBD1|TRBV10-1|TRBJ1-1
CASRSGQANTEAFF
TGCGCCAGCAGATCGGGACAGGCGAACACTGAAGCTTTCTTT
>many|NA|TRBV2|TRBJ2-5
CASSEAMQETQYF
TGTGCCAGCAGTGAGGCAATGCAAGAGACCCAGTACTTC
>NA|NA|TRBV7-8|TRBJ2-5
CASSLWGTSGGQETQYF
TGTGCCAGCAGCTTATGGGGTACCAGTGGAGGTCAAGAGACCCAGTACTTC
>NA|TRBD2|TRBV3-1/TRBV3-2|TRBJ2-7
CASSQIAGVTYEQYF
TGTGCCAGCAGCCAAATAGCGGGGGTTACCTACGAGCAGTACTTC
>NA|TRBD1|TRBV7-2|TRBJ1-1
CASSQRQGVAFF
TGTGCCAGCAGCCAAAGACAGGGGGTTGCTTTCTTT
>NA|NA|TRBV28|TRBJ2-7
CASMGMVAAYEQYF
TGTGCCAGCATGGGTATGGTAGCGGCTTACGAGCAGTACTTC
>NA|NA|TRBV19|TRBJ2-5
CASSIAGSGETQYF
TGTGCCAGTAGTATCGCAGGGTCGGGAGAGACCCAGTACTTC
>NA|TRBD1|TRBV10-2|TRBJ1-5
CASGDRAAQPQHF
TGCGCCAGCGGGGACAGGGCTGCTCAGCCCCAGCATTTT
>NA|TRBD2|TRBV11-1|TRBJ2-3
CASSLVPAGGLDTQYF
TGTGCCAGCAGCTTAGTTCCAGCGGGAGGTCTAGATACGCAGTATTTT
>NA|NA|TRBV6-6|TRBJ1-2
CASSYEGSFYGYTF
TGTGCCAGCAGTTACGAGGGCAGTTTCTATGGCTACACCTTC
>NA|TRBD2|TRBV30|TRBJ2-2
CAWGLAGVGTGELFF
TGTGCCTGGGGACTAGCGGGAGTTGGGACCGGGGAGCTGTTTTTT
>NA|NA|TRBV27|TRBJ2-2
CASSSERTGELFF
TGTGCCAGCAGTTCCGAGAGAACCGGGGAGCTGTTTTTT
>once|NA|TRBV7-9|TRBJ1-1
CASSHQPGGAFF
TGTGCCAGCAGCCACCAACCCGGAGGAGCTTTCTTT
>once|TRBD2|TRBV6-2/TRBV6-3|TRBJ2-1
CASSYSSGRRNEQFF
TGTGCCAGCAGTTACTCTAGCGGGAGGAGAAATGAGCAGTTCTTC
>NA|NA|TRBV29-1|TRBJ1-3
CSVGRDSGNTIYF
TGCAGCGTTGGCAGGGACTCTGGAAACACCATATATTTT
>NA|NA|TRBV12-5|TRBJ2-5
CASANTAETQYF
TGTGCTAGTGCCAACACCGCCGAGACCCAGTACTTC
>many|NA|TRBV30|TRBJ1-3
CAWSVLGVSGNTIYF
TGTGCCTGGAGTGTACTTGGAGTCTCTGGAAACACCATATATTTT
>NA|NA|TRBV12-3/TRBV12-4|TRBJ1-5
CASSLGPDQPQHF
TGTGCCAGCAGTTTAGGGCCCGATCAGCCCCAGCATTTT
>NA|TRBD2|TRBV5-1|TRBJ2-1
CASSLVASSGSTYNEQFF
TGCGCCAGCAGCTTGGTGGCGTCCAGCGGGAGTACCTACAATGAGCAGTTCTTC
>NA|NA|TRBV5-4|TRBJ2-2
CASSATSVTGELFF
TGTGCCAGCAGCGCGACTAGTGTTACCGGGGAGCTGTTTTTT
>once|TRBD2|TRBV29-1|TRBJ2-5
CSVGLSGVSQETQYF
TGCAGCGTTGGTCTCAGCGGGGTTTCGCAAGAGACCCAGTACTTC
>many|NA|TRBV19|TRBJ1-3
CASSIGDLSGNTIYF
TGTGCCAGTAGTATCGGGGATCTCTCTGGAAACACCATATATTTT
>NA|TRBD2|TRBV5-1|TRBJ2-1
CASLGGVEQFF
TGCGCCAGTCTCGGGGGGGTTGAGCAGTTCTTC
>NA|TRBD1|TRBV27|TRBJ2-7
CASSLSGQGWSYEQYF
TGTGCCAGCAGTTTATCGGGACAGGGTTGGTCCTACGAGCAGTACTTC
>NA|TRBD2|TRBV6-5|TRBJ2-1
CASAGLAVYNEQFF
TGTGCCAGCGCTGGACTAGCGGTATACAATGAGCAGTTCTTC
>NA|TRBD1|TRBV3-1/TRBV3-2|TRBJ1-1
CASSRTGINEAFF
TGTGCCAGCAGCCGGACAGGGATCAATGAAGCTTTCTTT
>once|NA|TRBV4-1|TRBJ1-5
CASSPRQNSNQPQHF
TGCGCCAGCAGCCCCAGACAGAATAGCAATCAGCCCCAGCATTTT
>NA|NA|TRBV30|TRBJ2-2
CAWSGVRRTGELFF
TGTGCCTGGAGCGGGGTCCGGAGGACCGGGGAGCTGTTTTTT
>NA|TRBD2|TRBV5-1|TRBJ2-1
CASSLAASGGEQFF
TGCGCCAGCAGCTTGGCGGCTAGCGGAGGGGAGCAGTTCTTC
>NA|TRBD1|TRBV5-8|TRBJ2-7
CASSSGQGAGSEQYF
TGTGCCAGCAGCTCCGGACAGGGGGCGGGGTCCGAGCAGTACTTC
>NA|TRBD2|TRBV3-1/TRBV3-2|TRBJ2-7
CASSPQLGLAGEQYF
TGTGCCAGCAGCCCCCAACTTGGGCTAGCGGGCGAGCAGTACTTC
>NA|NA|TRBV2|TRBJ2-7
CASSVKGDEGYEQYF
TGTGCCAGCAGTGTTAAGGGAGACGAGGGCTACGAGCAGTACTTC
>NA|NA|TRBV2|TRBJ2-5
CASSETSQGAFQETQYF
TGTGCCAGCAGTGAAACCTCACAGGGTGCCTTCCAAGAGACCCAGTACTTC
>NA|TRBD1|TRBV18|TRBJ2-7
CASSPEQGHEQYF
TGTGCCAGCTCACCCGAACAGGGGCACGAGCAGTACTTC